This T cell receptor (beta chain) was sequenced for a study of cytomegalovirus exposure and HLA in healthy donors. Findings of the study overall: Analyses of presence and absence presupposed an approximately uniform sequencing depth across donors. Earlier analysis yielded a pattern in which most TCR beta V segments were productive about 90% or about 30% of the time.

Losses at the gene ends were 0 bases for V and 4 bases for J; bases not matched to a gene: 7. CDR3 length equals 16 residues. CDR1 and CDR2 (germline): SGDLS, YYNGEE. Every donor was a healthy person donating bone marrow. As regards this clone: The antigen is undetermined.

The primer mix had 60 Vbeta and 13 Jbeta primers. TCRdb keeps only in-frame clones here, not all; method: immunoSEQ multiplex PCR. Its clone listing holds 55,000 to 85,000 clones. This clonotype was obtained from a female donor in good health and CMV-seropositive. Sequencing input: PBMCs. The chain links TRBV9 to TRBJ2-5; 9 nucleotides agree with TRBD1. The CDR3 loop is CASSVGGQGQRETQYF. Written as DNA, the CDR3 is TGTGCCAGCAGCGTAGGCGGACAGGGGCAACGAGAGACCCAGTACTTC.